Following are 13 T cell receptor beta chains from one sample sequenced in a study of Tregs in tolerant kidney transplant recipients. Profiled with immunoSEQ multiplex PCR; TCRdb holds only in-frame clones, not every one. The sample holds around 16,000 clones, about 92% seen once. Sequencing used CD8+ T cells from blood. The source of these receptors is a human donor in good health.

CDR3: CASSLRYEQFF. In nucleotides, the CDR3 is TGTGCCAGCAGCTTAAGGTATGAGCAGTTCTTC. V and J are TRBV11-2 and TRBJ2-1, with D hard to call. V lost 2 bases and J 8 bases, leaving 4 bases between the germline ends. The CDR3 covers 11 residues. Germline CDR1 and CDR2: SGHAT and FQNNGV. Together with reference TRBV11-2 and TRBJ2-1, the CDR3 gives the full variable domain: EAGVAQSPRYKIIEKRQSVAFWCNPISGHATLYWYQQILGQGPKLLIQFQNNGVVDDSQLPKDRFSAERLKGVDSTLKIQPAKLEDSAVYLCASSLRYEQFFGPGTRLTVL.

This clone was found once. The genes are TRBV4-3 and TRBJ2-7; TRBD2 matches at 10 bases. CDR1 and CDR2 from the germline V gene are LGHNA and YSLEER. The CDR3 runs to 15 residues. With 0 bases clipped from V and 2 bases from J, the junction kept 1 base outside the gene matches. In DNA, the CDR3 is TGCGCCAGCAGCCAAGAAGCGGGAGGGACCTACGAGCAGTACTTC. Translated: CASSQEAGGTYEQYF.

This chain joins TRBV27 and TRBJ2-6; D ambiguous. CDR3 length equals 17 residues. Trimming removed 0 bases from V and 0 bases from J, with 9 bases in between. Germline CDR1 is MNHEY and CDR2 is SMNVEV (reference sequence). CDR3: CASSLSSEASGANVLTF. The CDR3, as DNA: TGTGCCAGCAGTTTATCGTCTGAGGCCTCTGGGGCCAACGTCCTGACTTTC.

This clone was recorded once. This chain links TRBV2 with TRBJ1-1; no clear D. Trimming shortened V by 6 bases and J by 1 base, and 9 bases separated the two germline ends. Germline CDR1 reads SNHLY; CDR2 reads FYNNEI. The CDR3 length is 13 residues. The CDR3 sequence is CASRGRANTEAFF. The CDR3 DNA reads TGTGCCAGCAGAGGACGGGCGAACACTGAAGCTTTCTTT.

This chain uses TRBV6-5 with TRBJ2-7, with D tentatively TRBD1 (6 bases). Between the trimmed V and J ends, which lost 7 bases and 3 bases, there was a span of 13 bases. The CDR3 loop spans 13 amino acids. CDR1 is MNHEY, CDR2 SVGAGI, per germline. CDR3 nucleotides: TGTGCCAGCACCACAGGGATAATCTACGAGCAGTACTTC. Translated, it gives CASTTGIIYEQYF.

This rearrangement joins TRBV5-6 to TRBJ1-1; D gene ambiguous. The CDR3 sequence is 11 residues long. Trimming took 7 bases from V and 8 from J, leaving 12 bases between them. Germline CDR1 and CDR2: SGHDT and YYEEEE. This CDR3 reads CASESGKEAFF. The DNA for the CDR3 is TGTGCCAGCGAGTCGGGGAAAGAAGCTTTCTTT.

The chain links TRBV14 to TRBJ2-1; no reliable D call. The ends were cut back, 4 bases at V and 9 bases at J, with 10 bases in the middle. Germline V gives CDR1 SGHDN, CDR2 FVKESK. The CDR3 length is 12 residues. CDR3 DNA: TGTGCCAGCAGCCTACGCGTAAGTGAGCAGTTCTTC. Its translation is CASSLRVSEQFF.

This chain joins TRBV6-1 and TRBJ1-1; weak D call: TRBD1 (6 bases). The germline V gene encodes CDR1 MNHNS and CDR2 SASEGT. The CDR3 totals 14 residues. V lost 9 bases and J 0 bases, leaving 14 bases between the germline ends. As DNA, the CDR3 is TGTGCCAGTAAGACAGGATTATTGAACACTGAAGCTTTCTTT. Translation: CASKTGLLNTEAFF.

The J gene is TRBJ2-1, the V gene TRBV21-1; TRBD2, the table's D call, was not compared with the DNA. TRBV21-1 is flagged as a pseudogene. The CDR3 is 15 residues long. The DNA for the CDR3 is TGTGCCAGCAGCAAGCCGGGACTAGCCCACAATGAGCAGTTCTTC. Residues: CASSKPGLAHNEQFF.

The CDR3, as DNA: TGCGCCAGCAGTGACAGGGTTAGCGGGGAGCTGTTTTTT. The encoded protein is CASSDRVSGELFF. This chain connects TRBV4-1 to TRBJ2-2; 7 bases fit TRBD1. The CDR3 runs 13 residues. With V trimmed by 6 bases and J by 7 bases, 5 bases remained unmatched. Germline CDR1 is MGHRA and CDR2 is YSYEKL.

The V gene is TRBV19, the J gene TRBJ2-5; TRBD2 agrees at 7 bases. Germline V gene sequence: CDR1 LNHDA, CDR2 SQIVND (reference sequence). CDR3 length: 11 residues. V gave up 9 bases and J gave up 7 bases; unmatched junction bases: 5. CDR3 coding DNA: TGTGCCAGCCGCGGGGGAGGGACCCAGTACTTC. Protein product: CASRGGGTQYF.

This rearrangement joins TRBV27 to TRBJ1-5, with unresolved D. Between the trimmed V and J ends, which lost 3 bases and 6 bases, there was a span of 9 bases. The CDR3 is made up of 13 amino acids. Germline loops: CDR1 MNHEY, CDR2 SMNVEV (reference sequence). The CDR3: CASSFRVSQPQHF. The DNA of the CDR3 is TGTGCCAGCAGTTTTCGGGTGAGTCAGCCCCAGCATTTT.

This clone came up once. J is TRBJ1-5 and V is TRBV27; TRBD1 might be the D (6 bases). The germline CDR1 and CDR2 sequences are MNHEY and SMNVEV (reference sequence). The CDR3 is 17 amino acids. Between the trimmed V and J ends, which lost 5 bases and 6 bases, there was a span of 23 bases. The CDR3 reads CASSQNPTGGASQPQHF. The DNA for the CDR3 is TGTGCCAGCAGTCAAAACCCCACGGGGGGCGCCTCTCAGCCCCAGCATTTT.